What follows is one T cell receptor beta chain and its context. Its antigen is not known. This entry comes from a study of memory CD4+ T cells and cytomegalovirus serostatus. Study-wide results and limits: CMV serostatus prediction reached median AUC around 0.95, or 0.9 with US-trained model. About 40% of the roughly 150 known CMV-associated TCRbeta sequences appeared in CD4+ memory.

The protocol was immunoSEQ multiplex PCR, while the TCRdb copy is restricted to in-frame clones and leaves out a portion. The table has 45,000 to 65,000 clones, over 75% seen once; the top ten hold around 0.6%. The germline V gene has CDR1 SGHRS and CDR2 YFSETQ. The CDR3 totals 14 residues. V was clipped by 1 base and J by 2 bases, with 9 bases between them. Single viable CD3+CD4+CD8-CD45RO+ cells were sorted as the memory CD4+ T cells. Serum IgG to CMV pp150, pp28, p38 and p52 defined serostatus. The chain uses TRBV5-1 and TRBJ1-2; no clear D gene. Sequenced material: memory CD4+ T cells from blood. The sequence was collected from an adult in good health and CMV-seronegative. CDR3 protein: CASSLPLANYGYTF. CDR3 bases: TGCGCCAGCAGCTTGCCCCTTGCGAACTATGGCTACACCTTC.